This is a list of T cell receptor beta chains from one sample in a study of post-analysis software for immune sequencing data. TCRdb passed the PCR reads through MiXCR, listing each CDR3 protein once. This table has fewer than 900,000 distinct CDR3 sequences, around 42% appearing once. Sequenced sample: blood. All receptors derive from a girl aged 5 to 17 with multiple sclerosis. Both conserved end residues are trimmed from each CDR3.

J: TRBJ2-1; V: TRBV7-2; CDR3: ASSLVGGARTYNEQF
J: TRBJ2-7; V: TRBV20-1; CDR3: SARGPGGFSYEQY
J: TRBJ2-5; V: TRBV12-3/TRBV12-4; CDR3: ASSARDRGWETQY
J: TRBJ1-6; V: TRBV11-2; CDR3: ASRTGTVNSPLH
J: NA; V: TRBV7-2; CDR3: ASSPYQETGTQY
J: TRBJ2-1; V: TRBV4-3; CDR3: ASSQGVLAGGRYNEQF
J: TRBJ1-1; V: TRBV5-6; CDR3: ASSVDDRGRGPEAF
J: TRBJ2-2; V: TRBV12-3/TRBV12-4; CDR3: ASSFWGGELF
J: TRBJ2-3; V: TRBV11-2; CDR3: ASSLSPGDPDTQY
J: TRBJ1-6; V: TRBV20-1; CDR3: SATRGSPLH
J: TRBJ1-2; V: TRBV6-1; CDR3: ASSERDRSYYDYT
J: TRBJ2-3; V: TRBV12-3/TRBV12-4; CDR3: ASRRTGGATDTQY
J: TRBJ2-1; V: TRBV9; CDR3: ASSVELGVGGSGYNEQF
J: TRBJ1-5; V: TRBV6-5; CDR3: ASSGGQNNQPQH
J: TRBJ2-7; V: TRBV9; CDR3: ASSVGQLPHEQY
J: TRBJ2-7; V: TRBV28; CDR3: ASTLLRDRWHEQY
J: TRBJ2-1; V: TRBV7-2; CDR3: ASSFLTGRNEQF
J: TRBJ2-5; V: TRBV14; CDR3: ASSQARLETQY
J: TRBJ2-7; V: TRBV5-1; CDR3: ASSLQPGQASYEQY
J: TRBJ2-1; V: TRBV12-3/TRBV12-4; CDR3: ASSLAGGPPDEQF
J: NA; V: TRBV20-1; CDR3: SARSGGTGTYEQY
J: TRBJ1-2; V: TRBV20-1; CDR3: SANRDLNYGYT
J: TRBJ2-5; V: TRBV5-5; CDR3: ASAPGWAGRTTYQETQY
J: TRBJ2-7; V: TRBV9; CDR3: ASSGEGTSGPSYEQY
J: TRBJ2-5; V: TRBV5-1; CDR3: ASSLVPEGQY
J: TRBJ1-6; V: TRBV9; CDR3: ASSVEAARRNSPLH
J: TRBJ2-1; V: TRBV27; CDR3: ASSGLAGGTFYRMYEQF
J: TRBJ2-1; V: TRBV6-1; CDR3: ASSEEWGQGNHNEQF
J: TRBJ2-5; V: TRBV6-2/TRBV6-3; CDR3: ASSYSGAGARETQY
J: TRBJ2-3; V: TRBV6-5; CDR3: ASSSSTGLDTQY
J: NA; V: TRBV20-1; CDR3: SAPSWEGIYNEQY
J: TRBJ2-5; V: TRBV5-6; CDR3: ASSFYSLIQETQY
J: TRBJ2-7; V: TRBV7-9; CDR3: ASSFIRTGSSYEQY
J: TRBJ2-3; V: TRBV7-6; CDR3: ASSDPLASTDTQY
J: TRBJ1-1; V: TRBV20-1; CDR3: SARGGLDMRNTEAF
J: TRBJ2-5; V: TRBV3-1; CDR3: ASSQEVGGRQY
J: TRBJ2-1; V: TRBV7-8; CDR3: ASSLGLRQF
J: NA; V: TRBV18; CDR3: ASSQKGVETQY
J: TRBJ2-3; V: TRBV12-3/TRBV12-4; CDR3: ASSLSPGQITDTQY
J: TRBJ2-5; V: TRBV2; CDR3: ASRRGTEYEQY
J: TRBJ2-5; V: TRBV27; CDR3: ASSTEITGETQY
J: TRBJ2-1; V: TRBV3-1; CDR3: ASSQDRVAAQF
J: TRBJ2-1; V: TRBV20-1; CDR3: SANGLPYNEQF
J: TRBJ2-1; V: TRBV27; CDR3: ASISLGGLASNEQF
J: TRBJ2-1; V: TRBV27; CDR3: ASSGGLAGFYNEQF
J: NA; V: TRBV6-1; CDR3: ASSEVFARETQY
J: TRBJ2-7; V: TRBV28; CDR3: ASSPLTSGRGEQY
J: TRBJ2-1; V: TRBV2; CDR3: ASNEMTKQF
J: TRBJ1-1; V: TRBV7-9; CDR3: ASSSPGQGSKGTEAF
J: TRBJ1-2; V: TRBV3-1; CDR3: ASSQDSGDQPGGYGYT
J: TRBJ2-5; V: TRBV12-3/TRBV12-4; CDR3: ASSRDFQKQY
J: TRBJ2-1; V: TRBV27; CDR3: ASNQNSGTQF
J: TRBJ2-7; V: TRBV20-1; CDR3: SARDRLEPYEQY
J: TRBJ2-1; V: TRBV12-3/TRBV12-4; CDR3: ASSWDPWNEQF
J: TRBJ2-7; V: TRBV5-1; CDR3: ASSLDPDRPWEQY